A single sample is the source of the 25 T cell receptor beta chains below, sequenced in a study of blood T cell repertoires in COVID-19. Assay used: immunoSEQ multiplex PCR; TCRdb lists only in-frame clones, some missing. Among some 120,000 clones listed, around three quarters were seen once. The sequenced material came from peripheral blood. Source of these receptors: an older woman with acute or convalescent COVID-19.

The rearrangement links TRBV7-9 to TRBJ2-7; D might be TRBD2 (5 bases). CDR3 size: 14 residues. The germline V and J ends were trimmed by 5 bases and 7 bases, with 18 bases remaining between them. Per the germline V gene, CDR1 is SEHNR and CDR2 is FQNEAQ (reference sequence). CDR3 protein: CASSPQAPSGEQYF. The CDR3 DNA reads as TGTGCCAGCAGCCCGCAGGCCCCCAGCGGAGAGCAGTACTTC.

The chain carries TRBV6-5 and TRBJ1-6; D is unresolved. Germline CDR1 is MNHEY and CDR2 is SVGAGI. CDR3 length: 13 amino acids. The ends were cut back, 6 bases at V and 7 bases at J, with 10 bases in the middle. CDR3 region: CASRLLTNSPLHF. The DNA for the CDR3 is TGTGCCAGCAGGCTGCTAACGAATTCACCCCTCCACTTT.

V gene TRBV4-3 combines with J gene TRBJ1-5, with no clear D. The CDR3 extends over 16 amino acids. CDR1 is LGHNA and CDR2 is YSLEER in the germline V gene. V was pared by 0 bases and J by 0 bases, with 9 bases between. The DNA of the CDR3 is TGCGCCAGCAGCCAAGAAAGAGGGTATAGCAATCAGCCCCAGCATTTT. This gives the protein CASSQERGYSNQPQHF.

The rearrangement joins TRBV5-6 to TRBJ2-1; 8 nucleotides match TRBD2. This CDR3 is 18 amino acids long. The trim removed 0 bases at V and 2 bases at J, leaving 10 bases unmatched. CDR1 SGHDT and CDR2 YYEEEE come from the germline V gene. The chain's CDR3 is CASSLGWGGRSPYNEQFF. The CDR3 nucleotides are TGTGCCAGCAGCTTGGGATGGGGCGGGAGGTCCCCCTACAATGAGCAGTTCTTC.

This chain uses TRBV7-9 with TRBJ2-7, with D unclear. The V end was cut by 5 bases, the J end by 0 bases, with 11 bases between. The CDR3 contains 14 residues. Germline values: CDR1 SEHNR, CDR2 FQNEAQ (reference sequence). Here the CDR3 DNA reads TGTGCCAGCAGCGAAGCTAGGAGCTCCTACGAGCAGTACTTC. Its protein is CASSEARSSYEQYF.

The rearrangement joins TRBV11-1 to TRBJ2-7; 9 nucleotides match TRBD1. The J segment lost 3 bases and the V segment lost 2 bases, leaving 5 bases of the junction unmatched. From germline, CDR1 is SGHAT and CDR2 FQDESV (reference sequence). The CDR3 contains 15 residues. The CDR3 coding sequence is TGTGCCAGCAGCTTAACCTTGGGACAGGGCTACGAGCAGTACTTC. Its protein is CASSLTLGQGYEQYF.

This clone was counted a few times. The J gene is TRBJ2-1, the V gene TRBV5-1; 9 nucleotides align to TRBD1. CDR3 length equals 15 residues. Germline V gene data show CDR1 as SGHRS and CDR2 as YFSETQ. V trimming: 4 bases; J trimming: 5 bases; junction bases outside the gene matches: 7. The CDR3 coding sequence is TGCGCCAGCAGCCCCCGGGACAGGGTAAACAATGAGCAGTTCTTC. Encoded protein: CASSPRDRVNNEQFF.

The J gene is TRBJ1-2, the V gene TRBV15; D unresolved. The CDR3 length is 15 residues. V dropped 0 bases and J dropped 4 bases, with 12 bases sitting between them. CDR1 and CDR2 from the germline V gene are LNHNV and YYDKDF (reference sequence). This CDR3 is CATSREVTLTYGYTF. The CDR3 region has the DNA TGTGCCACCAGCAGAGAGGTGACACTTACCTATGGCTACACCTTC.

The DNA of the CDR3 is TGTGCCAGCAGTGGTAGCGGGGGACAAGAGACCCAGTACTTC. Its translation: CASSGSGGQETQYF. The chain carries TRBV6-2 or TRBV6-3 and TRBJ2-5; 9 bases fit TRBD2. CDR1 is MNHEY, CDR2 SVGEGT, per germline. V dropped 5 bases and J dropped 2; count of bases not matched to a gene: 3. The length of the CDR3 is 14 residues.

The rearrangement uses TRBV14 and TRBJ2-7; 9 nucleotides agree with TRBD1. The V and J ends lost 0 bases and 5 bases, in that order; junction bases with no gene match: 5. Germline lookup yields CDR1 SGHDN and CDR2 FVKESK. This CDR3 is 15 amino acids long. CDR3 residues: CASSQERQGVNEQYF. The CDR3 DNA reads TGTGCCAGCAGCCAAGAGCGACAGGGGGTCAACGAGCAGTACTTC.

The chain recombines TRBV11-3 with TRBJ2-5; D call uncertain. Germline V gene data show CDR1 as SGHNT and CDR2 as YENEEA. V shed 3 bases and J shed 1 base, with 6 bases lying between them. The CDR3 contains 13 residues. In DNA form, the CDR3 reads TGTGCCAGCAGCTTTGGCGGCCAAGAGACCCAGTACTTC. This encodes CASSFGGQETQYF.

The V and J genes are TRBV4-1 and TRBJ1-1, with D possibly matching TRBD1 (5 bases). The V end lost 6 bases, the J end lost 4 bases, and 15 bases lay between the germline ends. Per germline, CDR1 MGHRA and CDR2 YSYEKL. The CDR3 is made up of 14 amino acids. CDR3 nucleotides: TGCGCCAGCAGAAGCCGGGGGGAGAGCACTGAAGCTTTCTTT. It yields the protein CASRSRGESTEAFF.

The rearrangement links TRBV25-1 to TRBJ2-2, with D possibly being TRBD2 (5 bases). Germline CDR1 and CDR2: MGHDK and SYGVNS. V lost 1 base, J lost 5 bases, and 17 bases lay in between. The CDR3 is 17 amino acids. The CDR3 loop is CASSEWIGGADTGELFF. The CDR3 DNA follows: TGTGCCAGCAGTGAATGGATAGGAGGAGCGGATACCGGGGAGCTGTTTTTT.

The chain uses TRBV12-3 or TRBV12-4 and TRBJ1-2; D might be TRBD1 (6 bases). V was trimmed by 6 bases and J by 3 bases, leaving 11 bases between them. The CDR3 runs to 13 residues. This CDR3 reads CASSLDRYYGYTF. The DNA for the CDR3 is TGTGCCAGCAGCCTGGACAGATACTATGGCTACACCTTC.

This chain's CDR3 is CASSQGGRGNTIYF. The CDR3 DNA sequence: TGTGCCAGCAGTCAGGGAGGGCGAGGAAACACCATATATTTT. The V gene is TRBV28, the J gene TRBJ1-3; D is possibly TRBD1 (5 bases). This CDR3 region has 14 residues. Germline loops: CDR1 MDHEN, CDR2 SYDVKM. V lost 5 bases to trimming and J lost 4 bases, with 12 bases between them.

This chain connects TRBV19 to TRBJ1-1; 9 nucleotides agree with TRBD1. The V gene end was trimmed by 10 bases and the J gene end by 2 bases; junction bases not matched to a gene: 5. The CDR3 has 13 amino acids. Germline-derived CDR1 and CDR2 are LNHDA and SQIVND (reference sequence). In nucleotides, the CDR3 is TGTGCCACAGGGGACAGGGTCAACACTGAAGCTTTCTTT. This translates into CATGDRVNTEAFF.

The chain employs TRBV24-1 and TRBJ1-2; 11 nucleotides match TRBD1. The germline V gene has CDR1 KGHDR and CDR2 SFDVKD. Losses at the gene ends were 3 bases for V and 3 bases for J; bases not matched to a gene: 2. This CDR3 has 15 residues. The CDR3 coding sequence is TGTGCCACCAGTGATATGGGACAGGGGGACTATGGCTACACCTTC. This codes for CATSDMGQGDYGYTF.

The rearrangement joins TRBV11-2 to TRBJ2-5; 10 nucleotides match TRBD2. This CDR3 region has 16 residues. Losses at the gene ends were 4 bases for V and 5 bases for J; bases not matched to a gene: 10. CDR1 is SGHAT and CDR2 is FQNNGV in the germline V gene. CDR3 residues: CASSSRAGGPTETQYF. CDR3 in DNA: TGTGCCAGCAGCTCCCGAGCGGGGGGGCCGACGGAGACCCAGTACTTC.

V is TRBV19 and J is TRBJ2-7; TRBD1 agrees at 8 bases. The CDR3 is 13 residues long. J lost 7 bases, V lost 5 bases, and 7 bases had no gene match. Germline CDR1 is LNHDA and CDR2 is SQIVND (reference sequence). Written as DNA, the CDR3 is TGTGCCAGTAGTCATGACAGGGGACGGGAGCAGTACTTC. Translating it yields CASSHDRGREQYF.

V and J are TRBV12-3 or TRBV12-4 and TRBJ1-1; possible D gene TRBD1, 6 bases. The V end lost 5 bases, the J end lost 7 bases, and 14 bases lay between the germline ends. This CDR3 has 13 amino acids. The CDR3 region is CASSPGTISEAFF. The DNA for the CDR3 is TGTGCCAGCAGTCCGGGGACAATTAGTGAAGCTTTCTTT.

This chain joins TRBV27 and TRBJ1-4, with D unclear. The CDR3 is 14 residues long. The V gene lost 3 bases and the J gene lost 8 bases, with 13 bases spanning the gap. CDR1 MNHEY and CDR2 SMNVEV come from the germline V gene (reference sequence). The CDR3 here is CASSFEGIGEKLFF. The CDR3 region has the DNA TGTGCCAGCAGTTTCGAGGGAATCGGCGAAAAACTGTTTTTT.

The chain uses TRBV6-5 and TRBJ2-3; 11 bases map to TRBD1. V lost 7 bases to trimming and J lost 7 bases; unmatched junction nucleotides: 10. Germline V gene lookup returns CDR1 MNHEY and CDR2 SVGAGI. The CDR3 loop spans 15 amino acids. CDR3 bases: TGTGCCAGCATTACCGGGACAGGGGGTTTTTATACGCAGTATTTT. It specifies CASITGTGGFYTQYF.

This clone was detected a few times. The chain links TRBV7-8 to TRBJ2-6; 11 bases agree with TRBD2. Germline V CDR1 and CDR2: SGHVS, FQNEAQ. With V trimmed by 1 base and J by 2 bases, 1 base remained unmatched. The CDR3 has 17 amino acids. The CDR3 protein is CASSLGLAGTGANVLTF. As DNA, the CDR3 is TGTGCCAGCAGCTTAGGACTAGCGGGAACTGGGGCCAACGTCCTGACTTTC.

The chain has TRBV3-1 (or the pseudogene TRBV3-2) and TRBJ2-3, with TRBD2 identical over 7 bases. The V and J ends lost 1 base and 1 base, in that order; junction bases with no gene match: 2. This CDR3 is built from 15 residues. Germline V lookup: CDR1 LGHDT, CDR2 YNNKEL (reference sequence). CDR3 nucleotide sequence: TGTGCCAGCAGCCAAGCGGGGGGAGGCACAGATACGCAGTATTTT. Translated, it gives CASSQAGGGTDTQYF.

This chain links TRBV5-1 with TRBJ1-2, with D uncertain. The CDR3 totals 13 residues. The germline V and J ends were trimmed by 4 bases and 8 bases, with 15 bases remaining between them. CDR1 is SGHRS and CDR2 is YFSETQ in the germline V gene. The CDR3 region is CASSLAYNVGYTF. The CDR3 coding sequence is TGCGCCAGCAGCCTGGCCTATAATGTAGGCTACACCTTC.